Shown below are 25 T cell receptor beta chains from a single sample sequenced in a study of a mutant IDH1 vaccine in newly diagnosed glioma. The assay was immunoSEQ multiplex PCR, and TCRdb's table has in-frame clones only and misses some. The table records roughly 72,000 clones, around 90% of them present only once. Time point in this sample: week 5, during vaccination. Every vaccination contained 300 ug of the mutant IDH1 20-mer peptide and was paired with topical imiquimod. Antigen specificity for these receptors is unknown. The sample in question was PBMCs, obtained from a glioma patient whose treatment included an IDH1 peptide vaccine. These receptors originate from a woman aged 50 to 60 with glioma.

V is TRBV7-8 and J is TRBJ2-4; D unresolved. The CDR3 extends over 14 amino acids. V was clipped by 3 bases and J by 0 bases, with 6 bases between them. Germline V gene sequence: CDR1 SGHVS, CDR2 FQNEAQ. CDR3 sequence: CASSFSLAKNIQYF. The CDR3 region has the DNA TGTGCCAGCAGCTTCAGCCTAGCCAAAAACATTCAGTACTTC.

The chain combines TRBV7-3 with TRBJ2-3, with 12 bases aligning to TRBD2. Trimming removed 5 bases from V and 6 bases from J; junction bases left unmatched: 15. In germline, CDR1 is SGHTA, CDR2 FQGTGA. This CDR3 is 18 amino acids long. The CDR3 DNA reads TGTGCCAGCAGCCCTACCCTCTCTAGCGGGAGGGCGTTGGATACGCAGTATTTT. It yields the protein CASSPTLSSGRALDTQYF.

V is TRBV15 and J is TRBJ2-1; TRBD1 is a possible D gene (5 bases). Germline values: CDR1 LNHNV, CDR2 YYDKDF (reference sequence). Trimming pared 1 base from V and 2 bases from J, leaving 9 bases between. The CDR3 length is 15 residues. In DNA, the CDR3 is TGTGCCACCAGCAGAGGCGTAGGGGCCTACAATGAGCAGTTCTTC. Translated: CATSRGVGAYNEQFF.

The chain links TRBV27 to TRBJ2-1; 8 nucleotides line up with TRBD2. This CDR3 has 14 amino acids. CDR1 and CDR2 from the germline V gene are MNHEY and SMNVEV (reference sequence). V shed 9 bases, J shed 4 bases, and the junction held 8 bases outside the gene matches. The CDR3 coding sequence is TGTGCCAGTACGGGGGGGGCGCTTTACAATGAGCAGTTCTTC. It yields the protein CASTGGALYNEQFF.

The chain employs TRBV20-1 and TRBJ2-7; no clear D. CDR3 length equals 11 residues. Germline V CDR1 and CDR2: DFQATT, SNEGSKA (reference sequence). With 1 base removed from V and 2 bases from J, the gap between germline ends came to 3 bases. The CDR3 DNA reads as TGCAGTGCTAGAGGCACCTACGAGCAGTACTTC. This encodes CSARGTYEQYF.

The CDR3 region has the DNA TGTGCCAGCAAAAGGGGGGGATATGGACTCGAGGATGAAAAACTGTTTTTT. Translated, it gives CASKRGGYGLEDEKLFF. The chain employs TRBV27 and TRBJ1-4; a weak D match, TRBD1 (6 bases). This CDR3 has 17 amino acids. Germline values: CDR1 MNHEY, CDR2 SMNVEV (reference sequence). Trimming stripped 7 bases from V and 6 bases from J, with 24 bases between. Full variable domain (rest looked up from reference TRBV27 and TRBJ1-4): EAQVTQNPRYLITVTGKKLTVTCSQNMNHEYMSWYRQDPGLGLRQIYYSMNVEVTDKGDVPEGYKVSRKEKRNFPLILESPSPNQTSLYFCASKRGGYGLEDEKLFFGSGTQLSVL.

The chain combines TRBV11-2 with TRBJ2-5; 8 nucleotides align to TRBD2. The CDR3 runs 16 residues. J lost 1 base, V lost 3 bases, and 7 bases had no gene match. In germline, CDR1 is SGHAT, CDR2 FQNNGV. The CDR3 DNA reads as TGTGCCAGCAGCTTCGGGGTAGCGGGGCCCCAAGAGACCCAGTACTTC. Its translation is CASSFGVAGPQETQYF.

This CDR3 is CASSYPTGQRGEANYGYTF. The CDR3 DNA sequence: TGTGCCAGCAGTTACCCAACCGGGCAGAGAGGGGAGGCTAACTATGGCTACACCTTC. V is TRBV28 and J is TRBJ1-2; maybe TRBD1 (5 bases). V lost 4 bases, J lost 0 bases, and 24 bases lay in between. The CDR3 sequence is 19 residues long. From germline, CDR1 is MDHEN and CDR2 SYDVKM.

The chain couples TRBV5-5 to TRBJ1-2; 7 bases fit TRBD1. Germline V CDR1 and CDR2: SGHKS, YYEKEE (reference sequence). After removal of 4 bases from V and 2 bases from J, the junction contained 11 bases not matched to a gene. This CDR3 comprises 16 residues. The CDR3 loop reads CASSPSGTALNYGYTF. CDR3 bases: TGTGCCAGCAGCCCCTCCGGGACAGCTTTAAACTATGGCTACACCTTC. The full variable domain, with the rest looked up from reference TRBV5-5 and TRBJ1-2, is DAGVTQSPTHLIKTRGQQVTLRCSPISGHKSVSWYQQVLGQGPQFIFQYYEKEERGRGNFPDRFSARQFPNYSSELNVNALLLGDSALYLCASSPSGTALNYGYTFGSGTRLTVV.

V usage is TRBV19 and J usage is TRBJ2-1, with D tentatively TRBD1 or TRBD2 (5 bases each). The CDR3 spans 13 residues. Trimming shortened V by 5 bases and J by 5 bases, and 10 bases separated the two germline ends. Germline loops: CDR1 LNHDA, CDR2 SQIVND (reference sequence). CDR3 DNA sequence: TGTGCCAGTAGTTCGGGACCCGACAATGAGCAGTTCTTC. Its protein product is CASSSGPDNEQFF.

The rearrangement links TRBV27 to TRBJ2-1; 13 nucleotides match TRBD2. The CDR3 runs to 15 residues. V was pared by 2 bases and J by 8 bases, with 3 bases of the junction left unmatched. From germline, CDR1 is MNHEY and CDR2 SMNVEV (reference sequence). CDR3 in DNA: TGTGCCAGCAGTTTAAGGACTAGCGGGAGCGATGAGCAGTTCTTC. Translation: CASSLRTSGSDEQFF.

The chain links TRBV23-1 to TRBJ1-1, with 8 positions matching TRBD1. TRBV23-1 is assigned to the ORF class and has an uncertain function. The CDR3 covers 18 residues. The junction had 13 bases not matched to a gene; V was cut back by 3 bases and J by 1 base. DNA for the CDR3: TGCGCCAGCAGTCACTCCACAGGGGGTTTGGATAAGAACACTGAAGCTTTCTTT. Protein: CASSHSTGGLDKNTEAFF.

Worth noting for this clone: The junction departs from the called germline gene at one end, perhaps through a read error. V and J are TRBV6-6 and TRBJ2-5; no firm D call. This CDR3 is built from 12 residues. CDR1 MNHNY and CDR2 SVGAGI come from the germline V gene (reference sequence). CDR3 protein: CASTGYHETQYF. CDR3 nucleotide sequence: TGTGCCAGCACAGGTTACCATGAGACCCAGTACTTC.

The gene calls are TRBV6-5 and TRBJ2-7; 10 bases fit TRBD2. Germline V gene data show CDR1 as MNHEY and CDR2 as SVGAGI. The J segment lost 7 bases and the V segment lost 5 bases, leaving 8 bases of the junction unmatched. CDR3 length: 14 residues. The CDR3 DNA reads as TGTGCCAGCAGTCGGACTAGCGGACCTTTAGAGCAGTACTTC. This encodes CASSRTSGPLEQYF.

This clone showed up just once. The chain joins TRBV28 to TRBJ2-4; possible D gene TRBD1, 5 bases. The length of the CDR3 is 17 residues. Per the germline V gene, CDR1 is MDHEN and CDR2 is SYDVKM. V was cut by 6 bases and J by 1 base, with 19 bases left in between. Written as DNA, the CDR3 is TGTGCCAGCAGCTTCTCCCCCAGGGTGGGGGCCAAAAACATTCAGTACTTC. This gives the protein CASSFSPRVGAKNIQYF.

A single count supports this clone. This rearrangement joins TRBV7-9 to TRBJ2-1; 7 bases fit TRBD1. This CDR3 spans 12 amino acids. Germline CDR1 reads SEHNR; CDR2 reads FQNEAQ (reference sequence). With V trimmed by 2 bases and J by 10 bases, 2 bases remained unmatched. This CDR3 reads CASSLIRGEQFF. CDR3 bases: TGTGCCAGCAGCTTAATCAGGGGGGAGCAGTTCTTC.

The chain links TRBV2 to TRBJ1-1; the match to TRBD1 covers 7 bases. V shed 9 bases, J shed 0 bases, and the junction held 13 bases outside the gene matches. The CDR3 is 16 residues long. Germline CDR1 SNHLY, CDR2 FYNNEI. The CDR3 region has the DNA TGTGCCAGGGAGACTCCGGGACAGCCGATGAACACTGAAGCTTTCTTT. As protein: CARETPGQPMNTEAFF.

The CDR3: CASSGDGYEQYF. CDR3 DNA sequence: TGTGCCAGCAGTGGGGACGGCTACGAGCAGTACTTC. The J gene is TRBJ2-7, the V gene TRBV28, with D possibly called TRBD1 or TRBD2 (5 bases each). V lost 5 bases and J 3 bases, leaving 8 bases between the germline ends. Germline loops: CDR1 MDHEN, CDR2 SYDVKM. The CDR3 totals 12 residues.

The gene calls are TRBV7-9 and TRBJ2-7; D perhaps matches TRBD2 (6 bases). The V and J ends lost 3 bases and 0 bases respectively, with 9 bases between them. Germline loops: CDR1 SEHNR, CDR2 FQNEAQ (reference sequence). The CDR3 is 14 amino acids. Here the CDR3 reads CASSFSTSSYEQYF. The CDR3 DNA sequence: TGTGCCAGCAGCTTTTCGACTAGCTCCTACGAGCAGTACTTC. Supplemented by reference TRBV7-9 and TRBJ2-7, the full variable domain reads DTGVSQNPRHKITKRGQNVTFRCDPISEHNRLYWYRQTLGQGPEFLTYFQNEAQLEKSRLLSDRFSAERPKGSFSTLEIQRTEQGDSAMYLCASSFSTSSYEQYFGPGTRLTVT.

The V call is TRBV6-6, the J call TRBJ2-2; the D is unclear. Germline V gene lookup returns CDR1 MNHNY and CDR2 SVGAGI (reference sequence). The CDR3 runs to 12 residues. V was clipped by 8 bases and J by 2 bases, with 6 bases between them. CDR3 sequence (DNA): TGTGCCAGCCCCGGCAACACCGGGGAGCTGTTTTTT. Protein: CASPGNTGELFF.

The gene calls are TRBV18 and TRBJ1-3; the D gene is possibly TRBD1 (5 bases). The CDR3 sequence is 16 residues long. The germline V gene has CDR1 KGHSH and CDR2 LQKENI. V was trimmed by 2 bases and J by 0 bases, leaving 11 bases between them. For the CDR3, the DNA is TGTGCCAGCTCACCATCCTCAGGGAGCTCTGGAAACACCATATATTTT. This encodes CASSPSSGSSGNTIYF.

The chain couples TRBV2 to TRBJ2-7; D uncertain. There are 14 residues in the CDR3. CDR1 and CDR2 from the germline V gene are SNHLY and FYNNEI. V was trimmed by 7 bases and J by 6 bases, leaving 19 bases between them. The CDR3 loop reads CASKAGLETGEQYF. CDR3 DNA: TGTGCCAGCAAAGCAGGCTTAGAGACCGGCGAGCAGTACTTC.

This rearrangement joins TRBV4-2 to TRBJ2-3, with 9 bases that match TRBD1. The CDR3 has 15 amino acids. Losses at the gene ends were 1 base for V and 5 bases for J; bases not matched to a gene: 4. Germline V gene sequence: CDR1 LGHNA, CDR2 YNFKEQ. For the CDR3, the DNA is TGTGCCAGCAGCCAAGTACAGGGGGCCGAAGATACGCAGTATTTT. The encoded protein is CASSQVQGAEDTQYF.

This rearrangement joins TRBV7-3 to TRBJ2-3; tentative D call: TRBD2 (5 bases). V lost 5 bases and J 6 bases, leaving 18 bases between the germline ends. The CDR3 runs to 15 residues. Germline V CDR1 and CDR2: SGHTA, FQGTGA. CDR3 region: CASSLDYGVWDTQYF. The CDR3 nucleotides are TGTGCCAGCAGCCTTGACTACGGGGTCTGGGATACGCAGTATTTT.

This clone was seen a few times. This chain links TRBV5-1 with TRBJ1-1, with D perhaps matching TRBD1 (5 bases). Per germline, CDR1 SGHRS and CDR2 YFSETQ. Trimming took off 6 bases at V and 1 base at J, with 13 bases between the two ends. The CDR3 extends over 14 amino acids. The CDR3: CASIRDSTNTEAFF. The CDR3 region has the DNA TGCGCCAGCATTCGGGACTCCACGAACACTGAAGCTTTCTTT.